In this sample, the clone carrying this T cell receptor (beta chain) turned up once. Some clones are missing from TCRdb's copy, which holds only in-frame ones; the method was immunoSEQ multiplex PCR. The table has just under 80,000 clones, 93% seen once. The data derive from a study of T cell changes during pregnancy in multiple sclerosis. The germline V gene encodes CDR1 SNHLY and CDR2 FYNNEI. This CDR3 contains 15 residues. The V segment lost 6 bases and the J segment 2 bases; nucleotides outside the gene matches: 6. The starting material was peripheral blood, obtained in the second trimester of pregnancy. This clonotype was sampled from a female donor in good health, enrolled as a control in a pregnancy study. The chain links TRBV2 to TRBJ1-5; TRBD1 matches at 8 bases. CDR3: CASRAGGARNQPQHF. For the CDR3, the DNA is TGTGCCAGCAGGGCAGGGGGCGCTCGCAATCAGCCCCAGCATTTT. Full variable domain (remainder filled in from reference TRBV2 and TRBJ1-5): EPEVTQTPSHQVTQMGQEVILRCVPISNHLYFYWYRQILGQKVEFLVSFYNNEISEKSEIFDDQFSVERPDGSNFTLKIRSTKLEDSAMYFCASRAGGARNQPQHFGDGTRLSIL.